The 11 T cell receptor beta chains below were found in one sample sequenced in a study of read filtering for tumor transcriptome and immune sequencing. This library used about 400 ng RNA and molecular barcoded adaptors spanning alpha/delta and beta/gamma chains. TCRdb re-analysed the reads in MiXCR, keeping a single row per CDR3 protein. The sample lists approximately 57,000 distinct CDR3 sequences, roughly an eighth occurring once. The specimen was a population of CD138-negative cells sorted from bone marrow. All receptors come from a donor over 35 with multiple myeloma.

Comments on this clonotype: A much larger clone is a single base away; this may be a read error. V and J are TRBV29-1 and TRBJ2-4; D possibly corresponds to TRBD2 (6 bases). Germline CDR1 reads SQVTM; CDR2 reads ANQGSEA. The CDR3 spans 14 residues. The CDR3: CSVEAPRGRNIPYF. The CDR3 nucleotides read TGCAGCGTTGAAGCCCCGCGGGGTAGAAACATTCCGTACTTC.

At least ten counts were recorded for this clonotype. V and J are TRBV5-1 and TRBJ1-1; possible D gene TRBD1, 6 bases. Trimming took 4 bases from V and 4 from J, leaving 20 bases between them. The germline gives CDR1 SGHRS, CDR2 YFSETQ. The CDR3 is made up of 16 amino acids. The CDR3 nucleotides read TGCGCCAGCAGCGCACTGACAGGAGCGAAGAGCACTGAAGCTTTCTTT. The encoded protein is CASSALTGAKSTEAFF.

This clonotype was counted ten times or more. The chain employs TRBV2 and TRBJ1-1; TRBD1 agrees at 7 bases. With V trimmed by 0 bases and J by 7 bases, 11 bases remained unmatched. The CDR3 is 16 amino acids. Per the germline V gene, CDR1 is SNHLY and CDR2 is FYNNEI. CDR3 DNA sequence: TGTGCCAGCAGTGAAGCGCTTCGGACAGGAAGGTTTGAAGCTTTCTTT. Translating it yields CASSEALRTGRFEAFF.

Concerning this clonotype: With only one base between it and a far larger clone, this is likely a read error. The V gene is TRBV7-7, the J gene TRBJ2-1; D may be TRBD1 (5 bases). V was pared by 7 bases and J by 7 bases, with 8 bases between. Germline V CDR1 and CDR2: SSHAT, FNYEAQ (reference sequence). The length of the CDR3 is 11 residues. The chain's CDR3 is CASNSGNEQFF. DNA for the CDR3: TGTGCCAGCAACTCAGGGAATGAGCAGTTCTTC.

This clonotype was observed many times. This chain links TRBV11-2 with TRBJ2-7, with TRBD1 matching over 7 bases. J gave up 3 bases and V 1 base, and 3 bases lay outside the gene matches. The CDR3 is 14 amino acids. CDR1 is SGHAT and CDR2 is FQNNGV in the germline V gene. The CDR3 DNA reads as TGTGCCAGCAGCTTAGTCCAGGGGGACTACGAGCAGTACTTC. Its translation is CASSLVQGDYEQYF.

In regard to this clonotype: This may be a read error, as it is one base from a much larger clone. The chain carries TRBV7-3 and TRBJ2-6; D remains unclear. Germline V lookup: CDR1 SGHTA, CDR2 FQGTGA. This CDR3 is 18 amino acids long. Deletions cut 5 bases from V and 0 bases from J, with 17 bases between. The CDR3 region is CASSTGPSGISGANVLTF. CDR3 coding DNA: TGTGCCAGCAGCACCGGACCGTCTGGCATCTCTGGGGCCAACGTCCTGACTTTC.

Concerning this clonotype: A much larger clone differs by one base, so this may be a read error. This chain links TRBV6-2 or TRBV6-3 with TRBJ1-1; D uncertain. CDR1 and CDR2 (germline): MNHEY, SVGEGT. The CDR3 spans 13 residues. The chain's CDR3 is CASSYPANTDAFF. The CDR3 nucleotides read TGTGCCAGCAGTTACCCAGCGAACACTGACGCTTTCTTT.

This clonotype was observed at least ten times. This rearrangement joins TRBV20-1 to TRBJ2-1; D may be TRBD2 (6 bases). Trimming took 6 bases from V and 2 from J, leaving 14 bases between them. Germline V CDR1 and CDR2: DFQATT, SNEGSKA (reference sequence). CDR3 length: 14 amino acids. CDR3 bases: TGCAGTGCCCCCGGGAGCTCCGCCTACAATGAGCAGTTCTTC. Protein product: CSAPGSSAYNEQFF.

This clonotype was counted at least ten times. The rearrangement links TRBV6-5 to TRBJ2-5; 7 bases match TRBD1. The CDR3 contains 17 residues. Losses at the gene ends were 2 bases for V and 3 bases for J; bases not matched to a gene: 12. Looked up from germline, CDR1 is MNHEY and CDR2 is SVGAGI. The CDR3 nucleotides read TGTGCCAGCAGTTACCCGGAGAGGGGGCGCGAAAAAGAGACCCAGTACTTC. Translating it yields CASSYPERGREKETQYF.

This clonotype was detected many times. J is TRBJ1-2 and V is TRBV5-1, with D unresolved. V was cut by 5 bases and J by 6 bases, with 8 bases left in between. Germline lookup yields CDR1 SGHRS and CDR2 YFSETQ. The CDR3 sequence is 11 residues long. The CDR3 DNA reads TGCGCCAGCAGGAGGGAAGATGGCTACACCTTC. Translated, it gives CASRREDGYTF.

This clonotype was detected ten times or more. The chain joins TRBV12-3 or TRBV12-4 to TRBJ1-5, with D unclear. The CDR3 totals 15 residues. V lost 2 bases to trimming and J lost 5 bases, with 13 bases between them. CDR3 amino acids: CASSLMMAGDQPQHF. The CDR3 DNA sequence: TGTGCCAGCAGTTTAATGATGGCTGGGGATCAGCCCCAGCATTTT.